The clone carrying this T cell receptor beta chain was detected ten times or more. This sample was included in a study of CD8 T cells in ankylosing spondylitis. Trimming removed 1 base from V and 0 bases from J, with 7 bases in between. This CDR3 comprises 15 residues. Germline V gives CDR1 LGHDT, CDR2 YNNKEL (reference sequence). It was by quantitative 5'-RACE with molecular barcodes that TCR beta libraries were made. TCRdb passed the 5' RACE reads through MiXCR, listing each CDR3 protein once. The sample consists of about 220,000 distinct CDR3 sequences, about 10% of them appearing once. The J gene is TRBJ1-3, the V gene TRBV3-1; a weak D match, TRBD1 (5 bases). This clonotype was sampled from a male donor with ankylosing spondylitis or in good health (not recorded which). The source material was blood, either unsorted or a sorted T cell fraction (not recorded which). The CDR3 coding sequence is TGTGCCAGCAGCCAAGGACAGTACTCTGGAAACACCATATATTTT. Translated, it gives CASSQGQYSGNTIYF.